The next 32 T cell receptor beta chains were all read from a single sample in a study of CD8 T cells in ankylosing spondylitis. TCRdb analysed the 5' RACE reads with MiXCR anew, one entry per CDR3 protein. The repertoire has a few hundred thousand distinct CDR3 sequences, 15% to 20% of them found once; the top ten carry around 30%. The sequenced sample consisted of blood, either unsorted or a sorted T cell fraction (not recorded which). Every receptor here comes from a male donor with ankylosing spondylitis or in good health (not recorded which).

This clonotype was detected only a few times. The CDR3 region has the DNA TGCAGCGTTGATCTGGAGGAACCCACTGAAGCTTTCTTT. Its protein product is CSVDLEEPTEAFF. The chain joins TRBV29-1 to TRBJ1-1, with D hard to call. Looked up from germline, CDR1 is SQVTM and CDR2 is ANQGSEA. There are 13 residues in the CDR3. Trimming took 3 bases from V and 4 from J, leaving 12 bases between them.

As regards this clonotype: A single base separates this from a much larger clone, so it may be a read error. The chain recombines TRBV27 with TRBJ2-1; possible D gene TRBD1, 6 bases. Per germline, CDR1 MNHEY and CDR2 SMNVEV (reference sequence). The CDR3 runs to 14 residues. With 4 bases removed from V and 8 bases from J, the gap between germline ends came to 15 bases. The CDR3 coding sequence is TGTGCCAGCAGTTCAGGGAGCAGGGGCCATGAGCAGTTCTTC. The encoded protein is CASSSGSRGHEQFF.

The table lists this clonotype with a few counts. The chain combines TRBV4-3 with TRBJ1-4, with 10 bases lining up with TRBD1. V shed 0 bases, J shed 8 bases, and the junction held 12 bases outside the gene matches. CDR1 and CDR2 (germline): LGHNA, YSLEER. The CDR3 contains 18 residues. The CDR3 reads CASSQDFLGDRGDEKLFF. The CDR3 nucleotides are TGCGCCAGCAGCCAAGATTTTTTGGGGGACAGGGGAGACGAAAAACTGTTTTTT.

As regards this clonotype: This could be a read error, since a much larger clone is one nucleotide away. This chain links TRBV7-2 with TRBJ2-7, with 7 bases fitting TRBD1. The CDR3 is 13 residues long. CDR1 is SGHTA and CDR2 is FQGNSA in the germline V gene. Trimming took 3 bases from V and 3 from J; bases not matched to a gene: 2. CDR3 sequence: CASSFTGDYEQYF. CDR3 nucleotides: TGTGCCAGCAGCTTTACAGGGGACTACGAGCAGTACTTC.

This clonotype came up once. V and J are TRBV7-2 and TRBJ2-7; TRBD2 is a possible D gene (5 bases). Trimming cost V 4 bases and J 0 bases, with 19 bases left between them. The CDR3 has 17 residues. Germline V gene data show CDR1 as SGHTA and CDR2 as FQGNSA. The CDR3 bases are TGTGCCAGCAGCTCCCTAGATGGCGGGCTGAGCTCCTACGAGCAGTACTTC. Translating gives CASSSLDGGLSSYEQYF.

This clonotype was picked up a small number of times. The gene calls are TRBV10-1 and TRBJ2-2, with D possibly TRBD2 on 5 matching bases. Germline V gene data show CDR1 as WNHNN and CDR2 as SYGVQD (reference sequence). Trimming shortened V by 3 bases and J by 1 base, and 9 bases separated the two germline ends. The CDR3 runs to 15 residues. Written as DNA, the CDR3 is TGCGCCAGCAGTGATTTGGACTGGAACACCGGGGAGCTGTTTTTT. This codes for CASSDLDWNTGELFF.

The rearrangement joins TRBV9 to TRBJ1-1; D is undetermined. Trimming took 0 bases from V and 6 from J, leaving 9 bases between them. The germline CDR1 and CDR2 sequences are SGDLS and YYNGEE. The CDR3 covers 13 residues. Written as DNA, the CDR3 is TGTGCCAGCAGCGTAGGAGTCGGGGCTGAAGCTTTCTTT. Protein sequence: CASSVGVGAEAFF.

The table lists this clonotype with a count of one. A clone one base away is much larger, so this may be a read error. This sequence joins TRBV10-3 and TRBJ2-7; D remains ambiguous. CDR1 and CDR2 from the germline V gene are ENHRY and SYGVKD. The CDR3 spans 15 residues. CDR3 nucleotide sequence: TGTGCCAACAGTGTTCGGCAGGTGAGCTCCTACGAGCAGTACTTC. Its protein is CANSVRQVSSYEQYF.

J is TRBJ2-7 and V is TRBV4-3, with D perhaps being TRBD1 or TRBD2 (5 bases each). This CDR3 has 15 amino acids. Germline loops: CDR1 LGHNA, CDR2 YSLEER. V was clipped by 0 bases and J by 1 base, with 10 bases between them. In DNA form, the CDR3 reads TGCGCCAGCAGCCAAGACTGGGGACCTTCCTACGAGCAGTACTTC. Amino acid sequence: CASSQDWGPSYEQYF.

The chain combines TRBV15 with TRBJ2-1; D uncertain. The CDR3 totals 15 residues. Germline V lookup: CDR1 LNHNV, CDR2 YYDKDF (reference sequence). Trimming removed 3 bases from V and 6 bases from J, with 15 bases in between. CDR3 sequence reads: CATSREAMIGNEQFF. The CDR3 nucleotides are TGTGCCACCAGCAGGGAAGCGATGATCGGCAATGAGCAGTTCTTC. Filled out from reference TRBV15 and TRBJ2-1, the complete variable domain reads DAMVIQNPRYQVTQFGKPVTLSCSQTLNHNVMYWYQQKSSQAPKLLFHYYDKDFNNEADTPDNFQSRRPNTSFCFLDIRSPGLGDTAMYLCATSREAMIGNEQFFGPGTRLTVL.

This clonotype was seen a handful of times. The V gene is TRBV12-3 or TRBV12-4, the J gene TRBJ2-3; possible D gene TRBD1, 5 bases. The V end lost 2 bases, the J end lost 2 bases, and 11 bases lay between the germline ends. The CDR3 sequence is 15 residues long. The CDR3 here is CASSLLARDTDTQYF. CDR3 coding DNA: TGTGCCAGCAGTTTACTTGCCAGGGACACAGATACGCAGTATTTT.

This clonotype appeared a few times. The rearrangement uses TRBV7-9 and TRBJ2-7; weak D call: TRBD2 (6 bases). The germline V gene encodes CDR1 SEHNR and CDR2 FQNEAQ (reference sequence). V was cut by 6 bases and J by 6 bases, with 9 bases left in between. The CDR3 extends over 11 amino acids. CDR3 nucleotide sequence: TGTGCCAGCAGTATTAGCGGCGAGCAGTACTTC. As protein: CASSISGEQYF.

The chain uses TRBV7-9 and TRBJ2-7; D may be TRBD1 (8 bases). From germline, CDR1 is SEHNR and CDR2 FQNEAQ (reference sequence). V lost 5 bases and J 4 bases, leaving 18 bases between the germline ends. The CDR3 sequence is 15 residues long. The CDR3 reads CASSPNHRGGYEQYF. For the CDR3, the DNA is TGTGCCAGCAGCCCCAACCACAGGGGGGGGTACGAGCAGTACTTC.

The rearrangement joins TRBV24-1 to TRBJ1-1; tentative D call: TRBD1 (6 bases). V shed 3 bases and J shed 9 bases, with 7 bases lying between them. The CDR3 has 11 residues. The germline V gene has CDR1 KGHDR and CDR2 SFDVKD. Here the CDR3 DNA reads TGTGCCACCAGTGATCGGGGGCAAGCTTTCTTT. It yields the protein CATSDRGQAFF.

This clonotype was seen more than once but under ten times. CDR3 sequence reads: CSVGTGELGEQFF. The CDR3 nucleotides are TGCAGCGTAGGGACAGGGGAGTTAGGTGAGCAGTTCTTC. The chain is built from TRBV29-1 and TRBJ2-1, with TRBD1 identical over 10 bases. Germline V gene lookup returns CDR1 SQVTM and CDR2 ANQGSEA. Trimming cost V 6 bases and J 9 bases; bases outside gene matches: 8. This CDR3 has 13 amino acids.

About this clonotype: This clone may be a read error of a much larger clone one base away. This chain links TRBV5-1 with TRBJ2-1, with D perhaps TRBD1 or TRBD2 (5 bases each). The germline V gene has CDR1 SGHRS and CDR2 YFSETQ. The CDR3 has 15 residues. This CDR3 reads CASSLARGAYNVQFF. The CDR3 region has the DNA TGCGCCAGCAGCTTGGCCAGAGGGGCCTACAATGTGCAGTTCTTC. The full variable domain, its missing parts supplied by reference TRBV5-1 and TRBJ2-1, is KAGVTQTPRYLIKTRGQQVTLSCSPISGHRSVSWYQQTPGQGLQFLFEYFSETQRNKGNFPGRFSGRQFSNSRSEMNVSTLELGDSALYLCASSLARGAYNVQFFGPGTRLTVL.

The chain carries TRBV6-1 and TRBJ2-3; 12 bases agree with TRBD2. V lost 6 bases, J lost 4 bases, and 8 bases stayed unmatched. The germline gives CDR1 MNHNS, CDR2 SASEGT. This CDR3 region has 16 residues. Written as DNA, the CDR3 is TGTGCCAGCAGGCCCCGACTAGCGGGGGAGGCAGATACGCAGTATTTT. Translating it yields CASRPRLAGEADTQYF.

This clonotype was seen a handful of times. This chain joins TRBV4-1 and TRBJ2-7, with 7 positions matching TRBD2. The CDR3 totals 14 residues. The germline V gene has CDR1 MGHRA and CDR2 YSYEKL. V was clipped by 0 bases and J by 5 bases; unmatched bases: 4. The CDR3 region is CASSQEGGSDEQYF. Written as DNA, the CDR3 is TGCGCCAGCAGCCAAGAGGGGGGGAGTGACGAGCAGTACTTC.

The chain carries TRBV6-1 and TRBJ2-1; TRBD1 might be the D (5 bases). Germline V gene data show CDR1 as MNHNS and CDR2 as SASEGT. Deletions cut 9 bases from V and 0 bases from J, with 12 bases between. The CDR3 has 14 amino acids. In DNA, the CDR3 is TGTGCCAGTTCAGGGTTAAGCTCCTACAATGAGCAGTTCTTC. It translates to CASSGLSSYNEQFF.

The chain recombines TRBV7-3 with TRBJ2-1; D not resolved. This CDR3 region has 14 residues. The germline V gene encodes CDR1 SGHTA and CDR2 FQGTGA. Trimming took 5 bases from V and 7 from J, leaving 15 bases between them. The CDR3 loop is CASSLSSMANEQFF. The CDR3 DNA reads TGTGCCAGCAGCCTCTCCAGCATGGCGAATGAGCAGTTCTTC.

This clonotype occurred many times. This chain joins TRBV4-2 and TRBJ1-5, with a possible D match to TRBD1 (5 bases). The CDR3 runs to 15 residues. Between the trimmed V and J ends, which lost 0 bases and 4 bases, there was a span of 10 bases. Per the germline V gene, CDR1 is LGHNA and CDR2 is YNFKEQ. The CDR3, as DNA: TGTGCCAGCAGCCAAGACCAGGGTAATAATCAGCCCCAGCATTTT. As protein: CASSQDQGNNQPQHF.

This rearrangement joins TRBV6-4 to TRBJ2-2; TRBD2 aligns across 9 bases. CDR3 length equals 15 residues. CDR1 and CDR2 from the germline V gene are MRHNA and SNTAGT. J was trimmed by 5 bases and V by 0 bases; bases with no gene match: 1. The DNA for the CDR3 is TGTGCCAGCAGTGACTCGACTAGCGGTACCGGGGAGCTGTTTTTT. Translated, it gives CASSDSTSGTGELFF.

The chain employs TRBV27 and TRBJ2-2, with D tentatively TRBD2 (6 bases). The CDR3 loop spans 15 amino acids. V lost 5 bases and J 5 bases, leaving 15 bases between the germline ends. Germline V gene sequence: CDR1 MNHEY, CDR2 SMNVEV (reference sequence). The CDR3 loop reads CASSPGLALTGELFF. Here the CDR3 DNA reads TGTGCCAGCAGTCCCGGTCTAGCGCTTACCGGGGAGCTGTTTTTT.

This clonotype was seen a handful of times. The chain has TRBV3-1 and TRBJ2-3, with 10 bases identical to TRBD2. This CDR3 contains 16 residues. The germline CDR1 and CDR2 sequences are LGHDT and YNNKEL (reference sequence). Germline trimming cut 4 bases from V and 3 bases from J; bases unmatched to any gene: 7. CDR3 in DNA: TGTGCCAGCAGCCCCGGAGGACTAGCGGTAACAGATACGCAGTATTTT. It is translated as CASSPGGLAVTDTQYF.

This clonotype showed up just a few times. The rearrangement uses TRBV9 and TRBJ2-7; 9 bases map to TRBD2. The germline V gene encodes CDR1 SGDLS and CDR2 YYNGEE. The CDR3 loop spans 15 amino acids. J was trimmed by 4 bases and V by 0 bases; bases with no gene match: 5. CDR3 coding DNA: TGTGCCAGCAGCGTAGCGGCTAGCGGGACTTACGAGCAGTACTTC. The encoded protein is CASSVAASGTYEQYF.

This chain uses TRBV10-2 with TRBJ1-1, with 7 bases identical to TRBD1. V lost 6 bases to trimming and J lost 10 bases; unmatched junction nucleotides: 23. In germline, CDR1 is WSHSY, CDR2 SAAADI. The CDR3 has 17 residues. The CDR3 nucleotides read TGCGCCAGCAGCCATGGGACAGTCCCATTGAACCGGGATGGAGCTTTCTTT. Translated: CASSHGTVPLNRDGAFF.

There are a few counts of this clonotype. V is TRBV5-8 and J is TRBJ1-1; the match to TRBD1 covers 8 bases. The CDR3 runs 13 residues. Germline CDR1 reads SGHTS; CDR2 reads YDEGEE. With 6 bases clipped from V and 6 bases from J, the junction kept 7 bases outside the gene matches. The CDR3 sequence is CASTGGLGSEAFF. In DNA, the CDR3 is TGTGCCAGCACAGGGGGCTTGGGATCTGAAGCTTTCTTT.

This rearrangement joins TRBV7-9 to TRBJ2-2; the D is unclear. Trimming cost V 1 base and J 1 base, with 10 bases left between them. Germline CDR1 and CDR2: SEHNR and FQNEAQ (reference sequence). This CDR3 contains 16 residues. CDR3 sequence reads: CASSLGVDGNTGELFF. In DNA form, the CDR3 reads TGTGCCAGCAGCTTAGGGGTTGACGGGAACACCGGGGAGCTGTTTTTT.

This chain joins TRBV9 and TRBJ2-3; perhaps TRBD2 as D (7 bases). V was cut by 0 bases and J by 3 bases, with 14 bases left in between. CDR3 length equals 16 residues. Germline CDR1 and CDR2: SGDLS and YYNGEE. In DNA, the CDR3 is TGTGCCAGCAGCGTAGGTGGGAGCGGGACAACAGATACGCAGTATTTT. Translated, it gives CASSVGGSGTTDTQYF. Complete variable domain (other parts from reference TRBV9 and TRBJ2-3): DSGVTQTPKHLITATGQRVTLRCSPRSGDLSVYWYQQSLDQGLQFLIQYYNGEERAKGNILERFSAQQFPDLHSELNLSSLELGDSALYFCASSVGGSGTTDTQYFGPGTRLTVL.

This chain connects TRBV24-1 to TRBJ2-7; D call uncertain. Trimming cost V 4 bases and J 1 base, with 7 bases left between them. Germline V gene sequence: CDR1 KGHDR, CDR2 SFDVKD. CDR3 length: 13 residues. CDR3 DNA: TGTGCCACCAGTGACCCCAATTCCTACGAGCAGTACTTC. As protein: CATSDPNSYEQYF.

The J gene is TRBJ2-3, the V gene TRBV6-1, with 9 bases aligning to TRBD2. The J segment lost 4 bases and the V segment lost 1 base, leaving 9 bases of the junction unmatched. CDR1 and CDR2 from the germline V gene are MNHNS and SASEGT. The length of the CDR3 is 17 residues. As DNA, the CDR3 is TGTGCCAGCAGTGAAGACCGTCCTAGCGGGATGCCAGATACGCAGTATTTT. It specifies CASSEDRPSGMPDTQYF.

The table lists this clonotype with a few counts. The chain combines TRBV5-1 with TRBJ2-1; unclear D gene. V lost 5 bases, J lost 6 bases, and 21 bases lay in between. The germline CDR1 and CDR2 sequences are SGHRS and YFSETQ. The CDR3 contains 16 residues. DNA for the CDR3: TGCGCCAGCAGACCACCTACCGTGGCGACCTTCAATGAGCAGTTCTTC. Translated: CASRPPTVATFNEQFF.